A single sample is the source of the 14 T cell receptor beta chains below, sequenced in a study of blood T cells in healthy people across ages (dated by TCRdb to between 2014 and 2017). Receptor libraries were prepared by 5' RACE. The reads were generated on an Illumina HiSeq 2500. A second roughly 7 to 11 cycle PCR used a sample-barcoded 5' primer and a J-beta primer mix. TCRdb redid the processing of the public reads, applying fastp at Q25 and MiXCR, and retained in-frame beta chains. Rows merge per CDR3 protein into single entries with the most common DNA and genes. The table for this sample lists approximately 400,000 distinct CDR3 sequences; approximately 47% of them were counted only once. The ten largest clones represent 45% to 65% of the sample. Specimen: blood. The receptors originated from a man in his 60s in good health.

V usage is TRBV2 and J usage is TRBJ2-1, with D possibly matching TRBD2 (5 bases). The CDR3 is 13 residues long. Trimming cost V 7 bases and J 6 bases, with 13 bases left between them. Germline-derived CDR1 and CDR2 are SNHLY and FYNNEI. The CDR3 DNA reads as TGTGCCAGCACTGGGTCGCGGGTCAATGAGCAGTTCTTC. Its protein product is CASTGSRVNEQFF.

Points on this clonotype: Its ends do not fully match the called genes, so a read error is possible. CDR3: CASIWGLDRMDNSPLHF. CDR3 DNA sequence: TGTGCCAGCATTTGGGGGTTGGACAGAATGGATAATTCACCCCTTCACTTT. The rearrangement uses TRBV27 and TRBJ1-6; perhaps TRBD1 as D (6 bases). The CDR3 runs to 17 residues. Germline V gives CDR1 MNHEY, CDR2 SMNVEV (reference sequence).

The V gene is TRBV2, the J gene TRBJ2-5, with D possibly called TRBD1 or TRBD2 (6 bases each). Germline-derived CDR1 and CDR2 are SNHLY and FYNNEI. Trimming shortened V by 8 bases and J by 4 bases, and 14 bases separated the two germline ends. The CDR3 is made up of 13 amino acids. The CDR3 nucleotides read TGTGCCAGCGAAAGGGGGGAGGTAGAGACCCAGTACTTC. Encoded protein: CASERGEVETQYF.

This clonotype was detected a few times. The rearrangement links TRBV24-1 to TRBJ2-1, with TRBD1 matching over 8 bases. Losses at the gene ends were 4 bases for V and 6 bases for J; bases not matched to a gene: 7. The CDR3 covers 15 residues. In germline, CDR1 is KGHDR, CDR2 SFDVKD. This CDR3 reads CATSEPGQGGNEQFF. In DNA form, the CDR3 reads TGTGCCACCAGTGAGCCTGGACAGGGTGGCAATGAGCAGTTCTTC.

This clonotype has a handful of counts. The V and J genes are TRBV12-3 or TRBV12-4 and TRBJ1-4; D unclear. CDR3 length: 13 residues. V lost 3 bases and J lost 7, with 9 bases in between. The CDR3 here is CASSFTDAEKLFF. For the CDR3, the DNA is TGTGCCAGCAGTTTCACCGATGCTGAAAAACTGTTTTTT.

This clonotype was detected only a few times. This rearrangement joins TRBV27 to TRBJ2-2; D ambiguous. Trimming stripped 10 bases from V and 9 bases from J, with 9 bases between. Per the germline V gene, CDR1 is MNHEY and CDR2 is SMNVEV (reference sequence). The CDR3 totals 10 residues. The CDR3 nucleotides are TGTGCCACCGCCGCGTGGGAGCTGTTTTTT. Protein product: CATAAWELFF.

Ten or more counts support this clonotype. The chain employs TRBV2 and TRBJ2-7; 7 bases fit TRBD1. The CDR3 covers 14 residues. Germline-derived CDR1 and CDR2 are SNHLY and FYNNEI. Trimming took 6 bases from V and 3 from J; bases not matched to a gene: 8. CDR3 region: CASSLTGAGYEQYF. The CDR3 nucleotides are TGTGCCAGCAGCCTCACAGGGGCGGGCTACGAGCAGTACTTC.

The chain is built from TRBV7-9 and TRBJ2-5; D ambiguous. The J call is doubtful: the DNA matches TRBJ2-7 better. Germline loops: CDR1 SEHNR, CDR2 FQNEAQ (reference sequence). This CDR3 has 13 amino acids. The CDR3 coding sequence is TGTGCCAGCAGCCCCGTTGGTGGCTACGAGCAGTACTTC. It translates to CASSPVGGYEQYF.

This sequence joins TRBV12-3 or TRBV12-4 and TRBJ2-3; D is unclear. V shed 7 bases and J shed 2 bases, with 10 bases lying between them. The CDR3 length is 13 residues. Here the CDR3 DNA reads TGTGCCAGCAAGCCCAGTTACACAGATACGCAGTATTTT. It is translated as CASKPSYTDTQYF.

Ten or more counts support this clonotype. The genes are TRBV20-1 and TRBJ1-2, with TRBD1 matching over 8 bases. CDR3 length: 12 residues. Trimming took 5 bases from V and 7 from J; bases not matched to a gene: 6. Germline V gene data show CDR1 as DFQATT and CDR2 as SNEGSKA (reference sequence). This CDR3 is CSAPHRGSGYTF. The CDR3 DNA reads as TGCAGTGCTCCACACAGGGGGTCTGGCTACACCTTC.

The chain recombines TRBV7-2 with TRBJ2-7; no firm D call. Germline loops: CDR1 SGHTA, CDR2 FQGNSA. This CDR3 region has 14 residues. Trimming pared 5 bases from V and 0 bases from J, leaving 11 bases between. The CDR3 is CASSLRPSSYEQYF. The CDR3 nucleotides are TGTGCCAGCAGCCTCCGGCCGAGCTCCTACGAGCAGTACTTC.

This clonotype was counted between two and nine times. The chain employs TRBV24-1 and TRBJ2-3; D may be TRBD1 or TRBD2 (5 bases each). This CDR3 has 16 amino acids. CDR1 and CDR2 (germline): KGHDR, SFDVKD. V was shortened by 3 bases and J by 2 bases, with 14 bases between the two germline ends. This CDR3 is CATSDQSEGNTDTQYF. The DNA for the CDR3 is TGTGCCACCAGTGATCAAAGTGAGGGGAACACAGATACGCAGTATTTT.

This clonotype has only a few counts. This chain links TRBV6-2 or TRBV6-3 with TRBJ2-5; D is undetermined. The CDR3 is made up of 14 amino acids. Germline values: CDR1 MNHEY, CDR2 SVGEGT. Trimming pared 8 bases from V and 5 bases from J, leaving 18 bases between. CDR3 sequence: CASGRLDNPETQYF. Here the CDR3 DNA reads TGTGCCAGCGGAAGACTGGATAACCCGGAGACCCAGTACTTC.

The chain joins TRBV20-1 to TRBJ2-5, with D possibly matching TRBD2 (5 bases). V lost 6 bases to trimming and J lost 2 bases, with 19 bases between them. The length of the CDR3 is 15 residues. Looked up from germline, CDR1 is DFQATT and CDR2 is SNEGSKA (reference sequence). The CDR3 nucleotides are TGCAGTGCCCGCAAGGGATCTAGCCCGCAAGAGACCCAGTACTTC. Its protein product is CSARKGSSPQETQYF.